The entry below describes one TCR beta chain. Its antigen is unidentified. The entry originates in a study of identical twins. The CDR3 is 15 residues long. Trimming removed 0 bases from V and 7 bases from J, with 13 bases in between. CDR1 is LGHNA, CDR2 YSLEER, per germline. TCRdb recomputed calls from the 5' RACE reads with MiXCR, one row per CDR3 protein. The sample records roughly 200,000 distinct CDR3 sequences, 7.5% being singletons. Study results and caveats: Rather than following the same donors, the conclusions depended on cross-sectional statistical analysis. In cord blood, abundant beta clonotypes had fewer insertions; memory showed no trend. Zero-insertion analyses were open to partial confounding by invariant MAIT and iNKT cells.

This sample was shared with a second study, whose subject was yellow fever vaccine responses in identical twins.

This chain joins TRBV4-3 and TRBJ2-1; the D is unclear. Sequencing used memory (CD45RO+) T cells sorted from blood. This TCR was recovered from a woman aged 18 to 35 in good health. The CDR3 is CASSQDLMVRNEQFF. Written as DNA, the CDR3 is TGCGCCAGCAGCCAAGATTTGATGGTCCGGAATGAGCAGTTCTTC.